This TCR beta chain stems from a study of T cells in localized non-small cell lung cancer. After removal of 0 bases from V and 1 base from J, the junction contained 3 bases not matched to a gene. Germline values: CDR1 SGHRS, CDR2 YFSETQ. CDR3 length: 17 residues. Findings and limits, study-wide: A higher density of T cells in blood coincided with extended overall survival. Tumor trailed uninvolved adjacent lung in T cell clonality, which peaked there. When the top 100 tumor clones were examined, a median approximately 54 of them also appeared in the adjacent lung, which was paired and uninvolved. Sequence data derive from only one tumor region, so heterogeneity remains possible.

Concerning this clone itself: Its antigen is as yet unknown.

TCRdb's table, derived via immunoSEQ multiplex PCR, lists solely in-frame clones and lacks some. Among about 25,000 clones listed, roughly 90% were seen once. The genes are TRBV5-1 and TRBJ2-7, with TRBD2 matching 14 bases. Here the sequenced sample was peripheral blood, taken before any cancer treatment. This receptor was identified in a woman between 35 and 70 years old with stage I lung adenocarcinoma. CDR3: CASSLGLAGGGSYEQYF. The CDR3 coding sequence is TGCGCCAGCAGCTTGGGACTAGCGGGAGGGGGATCCTACGAGCAGTACTTC.